Listed below are T cell receptor beta chains from one sample, sequenced in a study of T cell repertoires in cytomegalovirus infection. No antigen has been identified for these receptors. Using its own MiXCR run on the reads, TCRdb lists one record per CDR3 protein. The table includes about a million distinct CDR3 sequences, around 30% detected once. Here the sequenced sample was cultured CD8+ T cells from PBMCs, taken from culture after CMV antigen stimulation. All receptors derive from a human donor in good health (CMV status not recorded). Some clones in this sample may be carry-over from other donors' samples. Each CDR3 is given with its conserved first and last residue. D genes are given only for firm matches. Clone size, where shown, is once, few, many, or a class for clones that have expanded.

j_gene: TRBJ1-1
abundance: NA
d_gene: NA
v_gene: TRBV7-6
CDR3nt: TGTGCCAGCAGCTTAGTACGGAATGAAGCTTTCTTT
CDR3aa: CASSLVRNEAFF

j_gene: TRBJ2-5
abundance: many
d_gene: TRBD2
v_gene: TRBV7-2
CDR3nt: TGTGCCAGCAGCTTAATCGCTAGCGGGGGACAAGAGACCCAGTACTTC
CDR3aa: CASSLIASGGQETQYF

j_gene: TRBJ2-3
abundance: many
d_gene: NA
v_gene: TRBV7-6
CDR3nt: TGTGCCAGCAGCTTAGTGGGGGACCTAGATACGCAGTATTTT
CDR3aa: CASSLVGDLDTQYF

j_gene: TRBJ1-2
abundance: NA
d_gene: NA
v_gene: TRBV4-1
CDR3nt: TGCGCCAGCAGCCAAGATGCGGGCCCTATCCAGACCTTC
CDR3aa: CASSQDAGPIQTF

j_gene: TRBJ2-5
abundance: few
d_gene: TRBD2
v_gene: TRBV6-2/TRBV6-3
CDR3nt: TGTGCCATAGCGGGGGGAGGAGAGACCCAGTACTTC
CDR3aa: CAIAGGGETQYF

j_gene: TRBJ2-3
abundance: many
d_gene: NA
v_gene: TRBV7-2
CDR3nt: TGTGCCAGCAGCTTATATGAGGGGATCACAGATACGCAGTATTTT
CDR3aa: CASSLYEGITDTQYF

j_gene: TRBJ2-7
abundance: NA
d_gene: TRBD1
v_gene: TRBV7-6
CDR3nt: TGTGCCAGCAACCACGGGACAGGGGGCAACGAGCAGTACTTC
CDR3aa: CASNHGTGGNEQYF

j_gene: TRBJ2-5
abundance: NA
d_gene: NA
v_gene: TRBV6-1
CDR3nt: TGTGCCAGCAGTGAACGAATCCTCCAAGAGACCCAGTACTTC
CDR3aa: CASSERILQETQYF

j_gene: TRBJ2-3
abundance: few
d_gene: NA
v_gene: TRBV19
CDR3nt: TGTGCCAGTTACCAGGGAGATACGCAGTATTTT
CDR3aa: CASYQGDTQYF

j_gene: TRBJ2-5
abundance: NA
d_gene: TRBD2
v_gene: TRBV4-2
CDR3nt: TGTGCCAGCAGCCAAGCGCTGAGTAGCGGGGGGCAAGAGACCCAGTACTTC
CDR3aa: CASSQALSSGGQETQYF

j_gene: TRBJ1-2
abundance: NA
d_gene: TRBD1
v_gene: TRBV27
CDR3nt: TGTGCCAGCAGTTTAGAAGGGAGGGACAGCAACTATGGCTACACCTTC
CDR3aa: CASSLEGRDSNYGYTF

j_gene: TRBJ2-1
abundance: few
d_gene: NA
v_gene: TRBV6-2/TRBV6-3
CDR3nt: TGTGCCAGCAGTTACTCGAAAGGCCAAAACAATGAGCAGTTCTTC
CDR3aa: CASSYSKGQNNEQFF

j_gene: TRBJ1-4
abundance: NA
d_gene: NA
v_gene: TRBV7-6
CDR3nt: TGTGCCAGCAGCTTCAGTGCAACTAATGAAAAACTGTTTTTT
CDR3aa: CASSFSATNEKLFF

j_gene: TRBJ2-2
abundance: many
d_gene: NA
v_gene: TRBV5-4
CDR3nt: TGTGCCAGCAGCTTGGTAGGGTCGCGAGCCACCGGGGAGCTGTTTTTT
CDR3aa: CASSLVGSRATGELFF

j_gene: TRBJ2-7
abundance: NA
d_gene: NA
v_gene: TRBV4-1
CDR3nt: TGCGCCAGCAGCCAAGAACCTCTGATCGCTTACCGAGATCTCTACGAGCAGTACTTC
CDR3aa: CASSQEPLIAYRDLYEQYF

j_gene: TRBJ2-3
abundance: few
d_gene: TRBD2
v_gene: TRBV29-1
CDR3nt: TGCAGCGTTGAGGAGCGGGGGGGCCGGACAGATACGCAGTATTTT
CDR3aa: CSVEERGGRTDTQYF

j_gene: TRBJ2-7
abundance: many
d_gene: NA
v_gene: TRBV7-8
CDR3nt: TGTGCCAGCAGCTTGTCAGGGGATGACGAGCAGTACTTC
CDR3aa: CASSLSGDDEQYF

j_gene: TRBJ2-1
abundance: few
d_gene: TRBD2
v_gene: TRBV12-3/TRBV12-4
CDR3nt: TGTGCCAGCAGGAAGCGGGGGGGATATGAGCAGTTCTTC
CDR3aa: CASRKRGGYEQFF

j_gene: TRBJ1-1
abundance: many
d_gene: NA
v_gene: TRBV7-8
CDR3nt: TGTGCCAGCAGCTTACGGGCCACTGAAGCTTTCTTT
CDR3aa: CASSLRATEAFF

j_gene: TRBJ1-1
abundance: once
d_gene: NA
v_gene: TRBV6-5
CDR3nt: TGTGCCAGCAGTTACGGGGGTCCCTCTGAAGCTTTCTTT
CDR3aa: CASSYGGPSEAFF

j_gene: TRBJ1-1
abundance: many
d_gene: NA
v_gene: TRBV6-1
CDR3nt: TGTGCCAGCAGTGCCCTGAGTTATCAGGGTACACAGAACACTGAAGCTTTCTTT
CDR3aa: CASSALSYQGTQNTEAFF

j_gene: TRBJ1-4
abundance: NA
d_gene: TRBD1
v_gene: TRBV5-4
CDR3nt: TGTGCCAGCAGTTATGGGACAGGGGGCTTTGAACTGTTTTTT
CDR3aa: CASSYGTGGFELFF

j_gene: TRBJ2-7
abundance: few
d_gene: NA
v_gene: TRBV5-4
CDR3nt: TGTGCCAGCAACCAGGACCTTTTGCACGAGCAGTACTTC
CDR3aa: CASNQDLLHEQYF

j_gene: TRBJ1-1
abundance: few
d_gene: NA
v_gene: TRBV7-8
CDR3nt: TGTGCCAGCAGCTTAGAAGGACCCGACAGAACAGACACTGAAGCTTTCTTT
CDR3aa: CASSLEGPDRTDTEAFF

j_gene: TRBJ1-1
abundance: many
d_gene: NA
v_gene: TRBV6-1
CDR3nt: TGTGCCAGCGTTGTTGAGGCCCCGAACACTGAAGCTTTCTTT
CDR3aa: CASVVEAPNTEAFF

j_gene: TRBJ2-1
abundance: few
d_gene: TRBD2
v_gene: TRBV6-2/TRBV6-3
CDR3nt: TGTGCCAGCAGGCCCGTGCGGGGGGACTACAATGAGCAGTTCTTC
CDR3aa: CASRPVRGDYNEQFF

j_gene: TRBJ2-7
abundance: few
d_gene: NA
v_gene: TRBV4-1
CDR3nt: TGCGCCAGCAGCCAAGACAGACAAGCCTACGAGCAGTACTTC
CDR3aa: CASSQDRQAYEQYF

j_gene: TRBJ2-1
abundance: NA
d_gene: NA
v_gene: TRBV29-1
CDR3nt: TGCAGCGGGACCGGGACACCCAATGAGCAGTTCTTC
CDR3aa: CSGTGTPNEQFF

j_gene: TRBJ2-7
abundance: few
d_gene: TRBD2
v_gene: TRBV7-6
CDR3nt: TGTGCCAGCAGTCAAGGCGGGGGGACGGCCTACGAGCAGTACTTC
CDR3aa: CASSQGGGTAYEQYF

j_gene: TRBJ2-1
abundance: few
d_gene: NA
v_gene: TRBV5-4
CDR3nt: TGTGCCAGCAGCTTGAAGGGATATGAGGATGAGCAGTTCTTC
CDR3aa: CASSLKGYEDEQFF

j_gene: TRBJ1-2
abundance: NA
d_gene: NA
v_gene: TRBV4-2
CDR3nt: TGTGCCAGCAGCCAAGATTTTGAGGGGGAGGAAGGCTACACCTTC
CDR3aa: CASSQDFEGEEGYTF

j_gene: TRBJ1-1
abundance: few
d_gene: NA
v_gene: TRBV2
CDR3nt: TGTGCCAGCAGTGTACCAGGGTACAGCACTGAAGCTTTCTTT
CDR3aa: CASSVPGYSTEAFF

j_gene: TRBJ1-2
abundance: few
d_gene: NA
v_gene: TRBV18
CDR3nt: TGTGCCAGCTCACCGGGTTCTCCCGGAGGGGACTATGGCTACACCTTC
CDR3aa: CASSPGSPGGDYGYTF

j_gene: TRBJ1-6
abundance: many
d_gene: NA
v_gene: TRBV7-6
CDR3nt: TGTGCCAGCAGCCCAACTAATTCACCCCTCCACTTT
CDR3aa: CASSPTNSPLHF

j_gene: TRBJ2-7
abundance: NA
d_gene: NA
v_gene: TRBV6-1
CDR3nt: TGTGCCAGCATGAAGTTGGGGGGTTCCCTCTACGAGCAGTACTTC
CDR3aa: CASMKLGGSLYEQYF

j_gene: TRBJ2-6
abundance: many
d_gene: NA
v_gene: TRBV12-3/TRBV12-4
CDR3nt: TGTGCCAGCATAAAGACAGGTCCTAGCTCTGGGGCCAACGTCCTGACTTTC
CDR3aa: CASIKTGPSSGANVLTF

j_gene: TRBJ2-1
abundance: NA
d_gene: NA
v_gene: TRBV2
CDR3nt: TGTGCCAGCAGTGAATTGCAGGGGATAGATGAGCAGTTCTTC
CDR3aa: CASSELQGIDEQFF

j_gene: TRBJ2-2
abundance: NA
d_gene: NA
v_gene: TRBV15
CDR3nt: TGTGCCACCAGCTCCCTTTGGGACAACGCGAACACCGGGGAGCTGTTTTTT
CDR3aa: CATSSLWDNANTGELFF

j_gene: TRBJ1-1
abundance: few
d_gene: TRBD1
v_gene: TRBV2
CDR3nt: TGTGCCAGCAGTCACACAGGGGGCGGAACTGAAGCTTTCTTT
CDR3aa: CASSHTGGGTEAFF

j_gene: TRBJ1-4
abundance: NA
d_gene: TRBD1
v_gene: TRBV12-3/TRBV12-4
CDR3nt: TGTGCCAGCAGTTTCGGAATGGAGGCCGGGACAGGGGTTTCTTTACAGGAAAAACTGTTTTTT
CDR3aa: CASSFGMEAGTGVSLQEKLFF

j_gene: TRBJ2-2
abundance: few
d_gene: TRBD1
v_gene: TRBV29-1
CDR3nt: TGCAGCGGACGACAGGGGAACACCGGGGAGCTGTTTTTT
CDR3aa: CSGRQGNTGELFF

j_gene: TRBJ2-3
abundance: many
d_gene: NA
v_gene: TRBV7-6
CDR3nt: TGTGCCAGCAGCTTAGCTATGGATACGCAGTATTTT
CDR3aa: CASSLAMDTQYF

j_gene: TRBJ1-1
abundance: few
d_gene: NA
v_gene: TRBV7-7
CDR3nt: TGTGCTAGCACCTATGACCAGGGAAGCGAAGCTTTCTTT
CDR3aa: CASTYDQGSEAFF

j_gene: TRBJ2-1
abundance: NA
d_gene: NA
v_gene: TRBV4-1
CDR3nt: TGCGCCAGCAGCCATGATATCCCTGGTGGGGGTAGGGACAATGAGCAGTTCTTC
CDR3aa: CASSHDIPGGGRDNEQFF

j_gene: TRBJ2-3
abundance: few
d_gene: NA
v_gene: TRBV10-2
CDR3nt: TGCGCCAGCGTAACAACGGGACTCAGCACAGATACGCAGTATTTT
CDR3aa: CASVTTGLSTDTQYF

j_gene: TRBJ2-7
abundance: many
d_gene: NA
v_gene: TRBV7-2
CDR3nt: TGTGCCAGCAGCCCCAGTGGAAAGTACTACGAGCAGTACTTC
CDR3aa: CASSPSGKYYEQYF

j_gene: TRBJ2-3
abundance: many
d_gene: NA
v_gene: TRBV6-2/TRBV6-3
CDR3nt: TGTGCCAGCAGTTACAATCCGTCCGTCAGTGTCTACTTCACAGATACGCAGTATTTT
CDR3aa: CASSYNPSVSVYFTDTQYF

j_gene: TRBJ2-2
abundance: NA
d_gene: NA
v_gene: TRBV20-1
CDR3nt: TGCAGTGCTAGAGATCGAGGGTTTTCCGGGGAGCTGTTTTTT
CDR3aa: CSARDRGFSGELFF

j_gene: TRBJ2-7
abundance: few
d_gene: TRBD1
v_gene: TRBV27
CDR3nt: TGTGCCAGCAGTTACGGGACAGGTGTACCCTACGAGCAGTACTTC
CDR3aa: CASSYGTGVPYEQYF

j_gene: TRBJ2-3
abundance: NA
d_gene: TRBD2
v_gene: TRBV7-2
CDR3nt: TGTGCCAGCACCCTCATTAGCGGGGGCACAGATAGGCAGTATTTT
CDR3aa: CASTLISGGTDRQYF

j_gene: TRBJ2-6
abundance: NA
d_gene: NA
v_gene: TRBV5-4
CDR3nt: TGTGCCAGCAGCTTTGAGGGTTTAAGTCCCTCTGGGGCCAACGTCCTGACTTTC
CDR3aa: CASSFEGLSPSGANVLTF

j_gene: TRBJ2-5
abundance: many
d_gene: NA
v_gene: TRBV27
CDR3nt: TGTGCCAGCAGTCCTCCCGCAGAGACCCAGTACTTC
CDR3aa: CASSPPAETQYF

j_gene: TRBJ2-1
abundance: NA
d_gene: NA
v_gene: TRBV4-1
CDR3nt: TGCGCCAGCAGCCAGTGGCCAGGCGATACCTACAATGAGCAGTTCTTC
CDR3aa: CASSQWPGDTYNEQFF

j_gene: TRBJ2-5
abundance: NA
d_gene: NA
v_gene: TRBV28
CDR3nt: TGTGCCAGCAGCCCCCCTGGGGCGGAGCTAGAGACCCAGAACTTC
CDR3aa: CASSPPGAELETQNF

j_gene: TRBJ1-1
abundance: few
d_gene: NA
v_gene: TRBV7-8
CDR3nt: TGTGCCAGCAGCTTAGAAAGGTTACACAGGATGAACACTGAAGCTTTCTTT
CDR3aa: CASSLERLHRMNTEAFF

j_gene: TRBJ1-1
abundance: NA
d_gene: NA
v_gene: TRBV29-1
CDR3nt: TGCAGCGTTGATAACCATGGCGGGACTGAAGCTTTCTTT
CDR3aa: CSVDNHGGTEAFF

j_gene: TRBJ1-2
abundance: NA
d_gene: TRBD1
v_gene: TRBV19
CDR3nt: TGTGCCAGTAGCTCCGGGACAGCCTTCTATGGCTACACCTTC
CDR3aa: CASSSGTAFYGYTF

j_gene: TRBJ1-1
abundance: many
d_gene: NA
v_gene: TRBV7-9
CDR3nt: TGTGCCAGCAGCTACCCGGGTGCTGAAGCTTTCTTT
CDR3aa: CASSYPGAEAFF